Only a few counts were recorded for the clone carrying this T cell receptor beta chain. The time point: persistent/refractory GD, antithyroid drugs over 5 years with positive TRAb. PBMCs were the source of the RNA used for TCR sequencing. Patients of an endocrinology department in Xi'an, China, were included. This specimen comes from a study of regulatory T cells in long-lasting Graves disease. Looking at the study overall: It was over 5 years of antithyroid drugs, with positive TSH receptor antibodies, that meant persistent Graves' disease.

TCR beta libraries were built with iRepertoire HTBI primers and Arm-PCR of CDR3 regions. A single record per CDR3 protein comes from TCRdb applying MiXCR to the multiplex PCR reads. The data hold approximately 400,000 distinct CDR3 sequences, with 23% observed a single time. J was trimmed by 2 bases and V by 4 bases; bases with no gene match: 7. Per the germline V gene, CDR1 is LNHDA and CDR2 is SQIVND (reference sequence). This CDR3 contains 15 residues. This clonotype originated in a female donor with Graves disease. Sequenced here: peripheral blood mononuclear cells (PBMCs), sampled when the disease was refractory, from a patient treated with antithyroid drugs. The chain has TRBV19 and TRBJ1-2, with 7 bases fitting TRBD1. CDR3 in amino acids: CASSKDREGNYGYTF. In nucleotides, the CDR3 is TGTGCCAGTAGTAAAGACAGGGAGGGGAACTATGGCTACACCTTC.